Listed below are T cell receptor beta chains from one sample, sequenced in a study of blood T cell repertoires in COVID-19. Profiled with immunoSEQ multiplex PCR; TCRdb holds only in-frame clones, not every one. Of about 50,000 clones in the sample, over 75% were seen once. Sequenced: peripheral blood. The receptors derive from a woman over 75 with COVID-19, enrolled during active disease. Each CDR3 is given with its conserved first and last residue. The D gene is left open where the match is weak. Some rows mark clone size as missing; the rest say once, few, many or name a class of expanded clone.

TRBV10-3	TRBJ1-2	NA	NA	TGTGCCATCAGTAATAGGGACACCGGCTATGGCTACACCTTC	CAISNRDTGYGYTF
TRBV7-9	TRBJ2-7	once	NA	TGTGCCAGCAGCTTTTCCTTCTTGTCCCTTGACGAGCAGTACTTC	CASSFSFLSLDEQYF
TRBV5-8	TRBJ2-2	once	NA	TGTGCCAGCAGCTTCTCCAGGGTCACGAACACCGGGGAGCTGTTTTTT	CASSFSRVTNTGELFF
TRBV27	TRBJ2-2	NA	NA	TGTGCCAGCAGTTTCCGAGAGAACACCGGGGAGCTGTTTTTT	CASSFRENTGELFF
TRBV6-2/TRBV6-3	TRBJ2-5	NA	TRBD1	TGTGCCAGCAGTCGACCCGGGACAGGGGGCAGGGAGACCCAGTACTTC	CASSRPGTGGRETQYF
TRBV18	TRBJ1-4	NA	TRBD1	TGTGCCAGCTCATCGAGACAGGGGGCTAATGAAAAACTGTTTTTT	CASSSRQGANEKLFF
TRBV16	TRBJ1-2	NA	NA	TGTGCCAGCAGCCACGGGAAGTTCTATGGCTACACCTTC	CASSHGKFYGYTF
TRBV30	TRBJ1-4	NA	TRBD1	TGTGCCTGGACCCCAGGCAGGGGGTTTGCTTCAACTAATGAAAAACTGTTTTTT	CAWTPGRGFASTNEKLFF
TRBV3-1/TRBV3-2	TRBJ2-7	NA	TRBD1	TGTGCCAGCAGCCTCACCGACAGGGGACCCCTCGAGCAGTACTTC	CASSLTDRGPLEQYF
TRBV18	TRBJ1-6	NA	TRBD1	TGTGCCAGCTCACCGGACAGGGGGGAAAATTCACCCCTCCACTTT	CASSPDRGENSPLHF
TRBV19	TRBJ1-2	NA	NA	TGTGCCAGTAGTATCGACAGACGCTATGGCTACACCTTC	CASSIDRRYGYTF
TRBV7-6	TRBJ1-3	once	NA	TGTGCCAGCAGCTTATCTGCCGCGTCTGCTGGAAACACCATATATTTT	CASSLSAASAGNTIYF
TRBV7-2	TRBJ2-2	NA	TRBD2	TGTGCCAGCAGCCCATCCGCATATAGCGGGGCATCCGGGGAGCTGTTTTTT	CASSPSAYSGASGELFF
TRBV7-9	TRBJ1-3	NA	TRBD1	TGTGCCAGCAGCTTGTCGGGCGGACAGGGGGCCTTCTCTGGAAACACCATATATTTT	CASSLSGGQGAFSGNTIYF
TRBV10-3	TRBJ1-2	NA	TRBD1	TGTGCCATCAGTAAGGGACAGGGAAACATCTATGGCTACACCTTC	CAISKGQGNIYGYTF
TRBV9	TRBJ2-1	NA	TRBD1	TGTGCCAGCGGACGGACAGGGGTCAGTAATGAGCAGTTCTTC	CASGRTGVSNEQFF
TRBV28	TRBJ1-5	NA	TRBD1	TGTGCCAGCAGTTTCGACAGGGCTAGCAATCAGCCCCAGCATTTT	CASSFDRASNQPQHF
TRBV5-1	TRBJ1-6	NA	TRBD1	TGCGCCAGCGGACAGGGGGGGGATTCACCCCTCCACTTT	CASGQGGDSPLHF
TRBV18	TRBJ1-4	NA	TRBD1	TGTGCCAGCTCACGGGACAGGGGGTTAAAAGATGAAAAACTGTTTTTT	CASSRDRGLKDEKLFF
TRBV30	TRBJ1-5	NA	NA	TGTGCCTGGAGTAGGGCTCGGGGGTCCAATCAGCCCCAGCATTTT	CAWSRARGSNQPQHF
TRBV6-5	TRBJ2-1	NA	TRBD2	TGTGCCAGCAGGAGCGGGGGGCTCTCTGGGAATGAGCAGTTCTTC	CASRSGGLSGNEQFF
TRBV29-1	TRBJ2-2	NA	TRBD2	TGCAGCGTTGAAAGGCTAGCGGGAGCCGGGGAGCTGTTTTTT	CSVERLAGAGELFF
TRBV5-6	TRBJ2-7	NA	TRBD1	TGTGCCAGCAGCTTGGGCCCTCCAACAGGGGGCTACCCCTACGAGCAGTACTTC	CASSLGPPTGGYPYEQYF
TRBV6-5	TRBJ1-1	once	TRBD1	TGTGCCAGCAGCAAAGACAGGGGGCAGAACACTGAAGCTTTCTTT	CASSKDRGQNTEAFF
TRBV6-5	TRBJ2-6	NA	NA	TGTGCCAGCAGTTACTCCGTACAAATTGGGGCCAACGTCCTGACTTTC	CASSYSVQIGANVLTF
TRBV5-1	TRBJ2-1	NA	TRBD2	TGCGCCAGCAGCTTGGGAATGGGCGGGAGAACCTCCTACAATGAGCAGTTCTTC	CASSLGMGGRTSYNEQFF
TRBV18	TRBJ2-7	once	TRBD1	TGTGCCAGCTCACCAGGACAGGGCTTATTTGGGGAGCAGTACTTC	CASSPGQGLFGEQYF
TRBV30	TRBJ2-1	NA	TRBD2	TGTGCCTCGACCCAGCGGGGGGGTTACAATGAGCAGTTCTTC	CASTQRGGYNEQFF
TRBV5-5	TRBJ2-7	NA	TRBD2	TGTGCCAGCAGCTTGCGACTAGCGGCCAACTACGAGCAGTACTTC	CASSLRLAANYEQYF
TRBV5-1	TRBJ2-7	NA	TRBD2	TGCGCCAGCAGCTTGGATGCGGGAGGCCCCTACGAGCAGTACTTC	CASSLDAGGPYEQYF
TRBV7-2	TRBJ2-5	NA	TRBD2	TGTGCCAGCAGCTTATCCCCTAGCGGGGGACAAGAGACCCAGTACTTC	CASSLSPSGGQETQYF
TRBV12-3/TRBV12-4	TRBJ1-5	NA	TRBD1	TGTGCCAGCCAAGGACAGGCCAATCAGCCCCAGCATTTT	CASQGQANQPQHF
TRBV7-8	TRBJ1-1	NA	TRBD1	TGTGCCAGCAGCCCTCAACAGGGGCTGAACACTGAAGCTTTCTTT	CASSPQQGLNTEAFF
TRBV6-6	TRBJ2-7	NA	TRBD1	TGTGCCAGCAGTTCCCCGGACAGGGGGCTAGACGAGCAGTACTTC	CASSSPDRGLDEQYF
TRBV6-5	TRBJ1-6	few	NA	TGTGCCAGCAGTTACAACCCCAGGAATTCACCCCTCCACTTT	CASSYNPRNSPLHF
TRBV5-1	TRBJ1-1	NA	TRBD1	TGCGCCAGCAGCCCGGACAGGGCCGTGAGCACTGAAGCTTTCTTT	CASSPDRAVSTEAFF
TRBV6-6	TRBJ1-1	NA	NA	TGTGCCAGCAGTAAGGACAAGAACACTGAAGCTTTCTTT	CASSKDKNTEAFF
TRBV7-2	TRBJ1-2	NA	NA	TGTGCCAGCAGCCTTACAGCTAACTATGGCTACACCTTC	CASSLTANYGYTF
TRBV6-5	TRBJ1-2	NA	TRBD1	TGTGCCAGCCCTAAGCCCGGGACAGGAAACTATGGCTACACCTTC	CASPKPGTGNYGYTF
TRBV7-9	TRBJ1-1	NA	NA	TGTGCCAGCAGCTTACAGGGAAGTATGAACACTGAAGCTTTCTTT	CASSLQGSMNTEAFF
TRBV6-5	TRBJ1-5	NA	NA	TGTGCCAGCAGCCTCGGTGGGGGAGGGAAGCCCCAGCATTTT	CASSLGGGGKPQHF
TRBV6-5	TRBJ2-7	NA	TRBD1	TGTGCCAGCAGTTACGACAGGGGGTCCTCCTACGAGCAGTACTTC	CASSYDRGSSYEQYF
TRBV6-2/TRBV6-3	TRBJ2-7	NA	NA	TGTGCCAGCAGTCCCCCGACTAGCTCCTACGAGCAGTACTTC	CASSPPTSSYEQYF
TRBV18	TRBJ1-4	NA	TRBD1	TGTGCCAGCTCACCTAAATTAGGGGGCCCTAATGAAAAACTGTTTTTT	CASSPKLGGPNEKLFF
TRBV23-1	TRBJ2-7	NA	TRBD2	TGCGCCAGCAGTCAAGTGGGACTAGCGGGAGTAAGCCACGAGCAGTACTTC	CASSQVGLAGVSHEQYF
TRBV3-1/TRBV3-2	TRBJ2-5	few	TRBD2	TGTGCCAGCAGCCAAAGAACTAGCGGATTACAAGAGACCCAGTACTTC	CASSQRTSGLQETQYF
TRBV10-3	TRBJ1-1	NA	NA	TGTGCCTGCAGGGAGGACACTGAAGCTTTCTTT	CACREDTEAFF
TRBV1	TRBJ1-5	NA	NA	TGCACCAGCAGCCAAGATTCTAGGACAGGGGTTAGCAATCAGCCCCAGCATTTT	CTSSQDSRTGVSNQPQHF
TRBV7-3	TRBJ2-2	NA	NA	TGTGCCAGCAGCTCGGGACAAGCTAACACCGGGGAGCTGTTTTTT	CASSSGQANTGELFF
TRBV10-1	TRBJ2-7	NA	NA	TGCGCCAGCAGTCGACAGCAATCTAAGCGCCAGATAGGCTACGAGCAGTACTTC	CASSRQQSKRQIGYEQYF
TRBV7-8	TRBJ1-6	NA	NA	TGTGCCAGCAGCTTAGATGGGGGGTGGAATTCACCCCTCCACTTT	CASSLDGGWNSPLHF
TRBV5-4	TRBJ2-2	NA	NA	TGTGCCAGCACCTTAGCCGCGCTGAACACCGGGGAGCTGTTTTTT	CASTLAALNTGELFF
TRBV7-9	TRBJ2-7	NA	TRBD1	TGTGCCAGCAGCTTAGGACAGGGGAGGACTACCTACGAGCAGTACTTC	CASSLGQGRTTYEQYF
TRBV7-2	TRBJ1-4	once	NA	TGTGCCAGCAGCTCCAAAGGACGGGGGAATAATGAAAAACTGTTTTTT	CASSSKGRGNNEKLFF
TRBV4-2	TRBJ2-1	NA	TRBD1	TGTGCCAGCAGCCGAAACGAGGGGGCCACAGGGTCGAATGAGCAGTTCTTC	CASSRNEGATGSNEQFF